This is a list of T cell receptor beta chains from one sample in a study of identical twins. Each CDR3 protein is one row after TCRdb ran MiXCR on the 5' RACE reads. This sample has hundreds of thousands of distinct CDR3 sequences, with approximately 13% found just once. The same data also went into a second study, on yellow fever vaccine responses in identical twins.

The sample was PBMCs. These receptors were collected from a woman in her late teens or twenties in good health. Both conserved end residues are part of each CDR3. D genes are given only for firm matches. Clone size is stated in some rows and not others, as once, few, many or a class when expanded.

abundance	j_gene	v_gene	d_gene	CDR3aa	CDR3nt
NA	TRBJ2-5	TRBV13	NA	CASSLWQASEETQYF	TGTGCCAGCAGCTTATGGCAGGCCAGCGAAGAGACCCAGTACTTC
few	TRBJ2-2	TRBV12-3/TRBV12-4	TRBD1	CASRPTGGPNTGELFF	TGTGCCAGCAGGCCGACAGGGGGGCCGAACACCGGGGAGCTGTTTTTT
many	TRBJ2-2	TRBV6-1	TRBD2	CASSPGTTTGELFF	TGTGCCAGCAGCCCCGGGACTACCACCGGGGAGCTGTTTTTT
NA	TRBJ2-5	TRBV3-1	NA	CASSQWFQKETQYF	TGTGCCAGCAGCCAATGGTTCCAGAAAGAGACCCAGTACTTC
NA	TRBJ2-1	TRBV6-1	TRBD1	CASSVMWQGADEQFF	TGTGCCAGCAGTGTAATGTGGCAGGGGGCGGATGAGCAGTTCTTC
NA	TRBJ2-3	TRBV28	NA	CASSLSPSNTQYF	TGTGCCAGCAGTTTATCGCCCTCGAATACGCAGTATTTT
many	TRBJ2-3	TRBV15	NA	CATKLDGATDTQYF	TGTGCCACCAAGCTGGACGGTGCTACAGATACGCAGTATTTT
once	TRBJ2-3	TRBV20-1	NA	CSAIFTERGDTQYF	TGCAGTGCTATTTTCACAGAAAGGGGGGATACGCAGTATTTT
few	TRBJ2-7	TRBV28	NA	CASSLWGQRPYEQYF	TGTGCCAGCAGTTTATGGGGGCAGAGACCCTACGAGCAGTACTTC
few	TRBJ2-7	TRBV3-1	NA	CASSQEFGRPYEQYF	TGTGCCAGCAGCCAAGAGTTCGGGAGACCTTACGAGCAGTACTTC
few	TRBJ2-1	TRBV20-1	NA	CSARRGWGYNEQFF	TGCAGTGCCAGGAGGGGCTGGGGTTACAATGAGCAGTTCTTC
many	TRBJ2-7	TRBV6-1	NA	CASSEEGYEQYF	TGTGCCAGCAGTGAAGAAGGCTACGAGCAGTACTTC
NA	TRBJ2-1	TRBV5-6	TRBD2	CASSYGTSGGNEQFF	TGTGCCAGCAGCTACGGGACTAGCGGGGGCAATGAGCAGTTCTTC
NA	TRBJ2-1	TRBV3-1	NA	CASSLRRGQSYNEQFF	TGTGCCAGCAGCCTCCGGAGGGGGCAATCCTACAATGAGCAGTTCTTC
few	TRBJ2-5	TRBV6-5	NA	CASSQGPQAQYF	TGTGCCAGCAGCCAAGGACCCCAGGCCCAGTACTTC
many	TRBJ2-1	TRBV3-1	TRBD1	CASSQHRDRVEQFF	TGTGCCAGCAGCCAACACCGGGACAGGGTTGAGCAGTTCTTC